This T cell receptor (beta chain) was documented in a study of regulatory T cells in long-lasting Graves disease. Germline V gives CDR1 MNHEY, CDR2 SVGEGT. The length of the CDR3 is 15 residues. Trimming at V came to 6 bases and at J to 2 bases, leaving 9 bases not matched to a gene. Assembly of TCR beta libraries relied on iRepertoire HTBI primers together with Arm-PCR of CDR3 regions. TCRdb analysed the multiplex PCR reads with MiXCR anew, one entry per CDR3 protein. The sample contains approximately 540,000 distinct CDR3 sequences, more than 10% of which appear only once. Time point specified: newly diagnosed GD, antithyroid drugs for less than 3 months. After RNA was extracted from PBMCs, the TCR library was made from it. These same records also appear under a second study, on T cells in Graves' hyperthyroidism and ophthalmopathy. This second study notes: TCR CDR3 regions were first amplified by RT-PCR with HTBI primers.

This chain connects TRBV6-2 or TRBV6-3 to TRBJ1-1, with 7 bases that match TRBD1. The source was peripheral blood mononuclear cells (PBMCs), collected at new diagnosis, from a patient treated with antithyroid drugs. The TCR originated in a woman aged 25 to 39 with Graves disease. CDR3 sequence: CASSHRQGGNTEAFF. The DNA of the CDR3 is TGTGCCAGCAGCCATCGACAGGGAGGAAACACTGAAGCTTTCTTT.